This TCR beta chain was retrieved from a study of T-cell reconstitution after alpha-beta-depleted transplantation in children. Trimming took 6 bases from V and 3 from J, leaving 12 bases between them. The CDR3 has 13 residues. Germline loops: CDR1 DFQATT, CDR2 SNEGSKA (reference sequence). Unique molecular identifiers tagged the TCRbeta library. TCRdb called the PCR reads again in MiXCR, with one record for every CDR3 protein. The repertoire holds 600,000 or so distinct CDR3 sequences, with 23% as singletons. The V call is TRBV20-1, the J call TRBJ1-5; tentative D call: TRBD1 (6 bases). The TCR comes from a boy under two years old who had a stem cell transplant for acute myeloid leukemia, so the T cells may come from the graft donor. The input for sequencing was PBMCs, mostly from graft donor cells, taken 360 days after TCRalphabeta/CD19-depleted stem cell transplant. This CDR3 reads CSASGQNNQPQHF. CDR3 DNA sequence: TGCAGTGCATCCGGACAGAACAATCAGCCCCAGCATTTT.